This T cell receptor beta chain comes out of a study of cytomegalovirus exposure and HLA in healthy donors. Study-wide context: One earlier analysis, a look at 180 million or so T cells, found more than 100 million unique TCR beta sequences. Study-wide points: A classifier reportedly called cytomegalovirus status with high sensitivity and specificity. Reportedly, TCR beta sequences accurately predicted HLA-A and HLA-B alleles in most subjects. Specific recognition of CMV antigens was confirmed in vitro for a few chains (all CMV-associated).

In regard to this clone: Its antigen is as yet unknown.

Between the trimmed V and J ends, which lost 8 bases and 4 bases, there was a span of 14 bases. In germline, CDR1 is SNHLY, CDR2 FYNNEI. The CDR3 has 13 amino acids. 60 Vbeta and 13 Jbeta primers were used in PCR. The data were produced by immunoSEQ multiplex PCR, yet TCRdb's version contains in-frame clones alone and is incomplete. The sample holds under 200,000 clones, roughly 79% seen once. The sequenced sample was PBMCs. The sequence came from a man between 40 and 49 years old in good health and CMV-seronegative. The rearrangement joins TRBV2 to TRBJ1-2, with D perhaps TRBD1 (6 bases). CDR3 region: CASGRGTSYGYTF. The CDR3 DNA follows: TGTGCCAGCGGAAGGGGGACGAGCTATGGCTACACCTTC.